This T cell receptor beta chain is from a study of breast tumors, draining lymph nodes, adjacent tissues. As regards this clonotype: What it binds is unknown. One end of the junction fails to match germline, which may point to a read error.

The CDR3 contains 12 residues. Germline CDR1 reads MNHNS; CDR2 reads SASEGT. Points from the study as a whole: Tumor repertoires ranked between lymph nodes and nontumor tissue in diversity, with V and J gene preferences.

TCRdb passed the multiplex PCR reads through MiXCR, listing each CDR3 protein once. This table holds some 170,000 distinct CDR3 sequences, 33% found once. The lymph nodes were axillary draining lymph nodes from breast cancer patients. The TCR originated in a female donor with breast cancer. Some clones in this sample may be carry-over from other donors' samples. The chain combines TRBV6-1 with TRBJ1-1; the D gene is possibly TRBD1 (5 bases). Sequencing was carried out using axillary lymph node tissue. In nucleotides, the CDR3 is TGTGCCGGCAGTGAAGCGGGGACGGCAGCTTTCTTT. Its protein is CAGSEAGTAAFF.